The 30 T cell receptor beta chains below were found in one sample sequenced in a study of neurological immune-mediated disorders. TCRdb called the 5' RACE reads again in MiXCR, with one record for every CDR3 protein. Counted here are tens of thousands of distinct CDR3 sequences, about 12% occurring once; the ten biggest clones make up about 5.8%. What was sequenced was PBMCs. The receptors were gathered from a woman aged 55-69 years in good health.

This clonotype has at least ten counts. The rearrangement uses TRBV20-1 and TRBJ2-1; 7 bases are a match to TRBD2. V was clipped by 6 bases and J by 4 bases; unmatched bases: 6. Germline assignment: CDR1 DFQATT and CDR2 SNEGSKA (reference sequence). This CDR3 is built from 13 residues. CDR3 nucleotide sequence: TGCAGTGCGGCTAGCGGAGATTACAATGAGCAGTTCTTC. This sequence encodes CSAASGDYNEQFF.

This clonotype appeared many times. The chain combines TRBV7-2 with TRBJ2-2; no firm D call. The CDR3 has 12 amino acids. Trimming stripped 4 bases from V and 4 bases from J, with 4 bases between. The germline CDR1 and CDR2 sequences are SGHTA and FQGNSA. CDR3 protein: CASSSPTGELFF. As DNA, the CDR3 is TGTGCCAGCAGCTCTCCCACCGGGGAGCTGTTTTTT.

This clonotype has a count of ten or more. The chain's CDR3 is CASSQGTSQRAQYF. CDR3 DNA sequence: TGTGCCAGCAGCCAAGGGACTAGTCAGAGGGCCCAGTACTTC. The chain uses TRBV3-1 and TRBJ2-5, with 7 bases identical to TRBD2. Trimming removed 1 base from V and 9 bases from J; junction bases left unmatched: 8. The CDR3 has 14 amino acids. Per germline, CDR1 LGHDT and CDR2 YNNKEL (reference sequence).

This clonotype was seen many times. V is TRBV4-3 and J is TRBJ1-1; TRBD1 agrees at 7 bases. J lost 5 bases, V lost 3 bases, and 3 bases had no gene match. There are 13 residues in the CDR3. CDR1 is LGHNA, CDR2 YSLEER, per germline. The CDR3: CASSHDRATEAFF. The CDR3 bases are TGCGCCAGCAGCCACGACAGGGCTACTGAAGCTTTCTTT.

This clonotype was recorded many times. V gene TRBV20-1 combines with J gene TRBJ2-7; D may be TRBD1 (5 bases). With 0 bases removed from V and 7 bases from J, the gap between germline ends came to 13 bases. The CDR3 extends over 13 amino acids. In germline, CDR1 is DFQATT, CDR2 SNEGSKA (reference sequence). The CDR3 loop reads CSARDWGPPEQYF. CDR3 sequence (DNA): TGCAGTGCTAGAGATTGGGGCCCCCCAGAGCAGTACTTC.

This clonotype was recorded many times. V and J are TRBV12-3 or TRBV12-4 and TRBJ1-1; 9 bases are shared with TRBD1. After removal of 5 bases from V and 1 base from J, the junction contained 2 bases not matched to a gene. The CDR3 is made up of 14 amino acids. The CDR3 DNA reads as TGTGCCAGCAGTGCGGGACAGGGGAACACTGAAGCTTTCTTT. Translating it yields CASSAGQGNTEAFF.

The table lists this clonotype with many counts. The rearrangement joins TRBV5-1 to TRBJ2-5; the D call may be TRBD1 or TRBD2 (5 bases each). CDR3 length: 12 residues. Trimming stripped 4 bases from V and 4 bases from J, with 8 bases between. Per germline, CDR1 SGHRS and CDR2 YFSETQ. As DNA, the CDR3 is TGCGCCAGCAGCGTCGGGACAGAGACCCAGTACTTC. Protein product: CASSVGTETQYF.

In this sample, this clonotype turned up many times. This rearrangement joins TRBV6-2 or TRBV6-3 to TRBJ1-2; D call uncertain. Trimming pared 5 bases from V and 4 bases from J, leaving 14 bases between. The CDR3 contains 14 residues. CDR1 is MNHEY and CDR2 is SVGEGT in the germline V gene. The CDR3 region is CASSLDPGGYGYTF. DNA of the CDR3: TGTGCCAGCAGTCTTGACCCAGGAGGCTATGGCTACACCTTC.

This clonotype showed up many times. The rearrangement joins TRBV20-1 to TRBJ2-1; 11 bases are shared with TRBD1. Germline CDR1 DFQATT, CDR2 SNEGSKA (reference sequence). V trimming: 0 bases; J trimming: 4 bases; junction bases outside the gene matches: 14. This CDR3 has 19 residues. The CDR3: CSARDVSGQGGKSYNEQFF. For the CDR3, the DNA is TGCAGTGCTAGAGATGTGTCGGGACAGGGGGGAAAATCTTACAATGAGCAGTTCTTC.

This chain joins TRBV12-3 or TRBV12-4 and TRBJ2-7, with 10 bases aligning to TRBD1. V dropped 3 bases and J dropped 6; count of bases not matched to a gene: 5. The CDR3 is 14 amino acids. CDR3 DNA sequence: TGTGCCAGCAGTTTTCGGGACAGGGGAGCCGAGCAGTACTTC. This codes for CASSFRDRGAEQYF.

This clonotype was recorded many times. The genes are TRBV5-6 and TRBJ1-1; the match to TRBD1 covers 8 bases. Per the germline V gene, CDR1 is SGHDT and CDR2 is YYEEEE. The CDR3 is made up of 15 amino acids. The V gene end was trimmed by 3 bases and the J gene end by 4 bases; junction bases not matched to a gene: 8. The CDR3 coding sequence is TGTGCCAGCAGCTCTACCGGACAGGGAGGCACTGAAGCTTTCTTT. It yields the protein CASSSTGQGGTEAFF.

In its sample, this clonotype was seen many times. The chain is built from TRBV20-1 and TRBJ1-5; D is uncertain. Trimming took 6 bases from V and 6 from J, leaving 15 bases between them. Germline V gene sequence: CDR1 DFQATT, CDR2 SNEGSKA (reference sequence). The CDR3 runs 13 residues. The DNA for the CDR3 is TGCAGTGCCAGTGACAAAGAGCTTCAGCCCCAGCATTTT. This sequence encodes CSASDKELQPQHF.

On this clonotype itself: Sequence at one end of the junction differs from germline and may be a read error. The chain has TRBV5-1 and TRBJ2-7; TRBD2 matches at 10 bases. Germline V gene data show CDR1 as SGHRS and CDR2 as YFSETQ. This CDR3 contains 16 residues. The CDR3 here is CARSLTLAGAAYEQYF. As DNA, the CDR3 is TGCGCCAGGAGCTTGACTCTAGCGGGGGCCGCCTACGAGCAGTACTTC.

On this clonotype: At one of its ends the junction is not consistent with the germline gene, which may arise from a read error. CDR3 sequence (DNA): TGTGCTAGCAGTGAGGGTGCCGGGACAGGGTTTGCTGGGGCCAACGTCCCGACTTTC. This sequence encodes CASSEGAGTGFAGANVPTF. This chain joins TRBV25-1 and TRBJ2-6, with TRBD1 matching 9 bases. This CDR3 region has 19 residues. Germline CDR1 MGHDK, CDR2 SYGVNS.

Written as DNA, the CDR3 is TGTGCCAGCAGTGAAGGCGGAAATCAGCCCCAGCATTTT. This encodes CASSEGGNQPQHF. The chain links TRBV2 to TRBJ1-5, with unresolved D. CDR1 is SNHLY and CDR2 is FYNNEI in the germline V gene. The length of the CDR3 is 13 residues. V lost 1 base and J 4 bases, leaving 5 bases between the germline ends.

This clonotype was recorded many times. The chain is built from TRBV7-9 and TRBJ2-5; TRBD1 agrees at 10 bases. V shed 5 bases and J 5 bases; nucleotides not matched to a gene: 8. The germline V gene has CDR1 SEHNR and CDR2 FQNEAQ (reference sequence). This CDR3 spans 15 amino acids. The CDR3 sequence: CASSAETGGRETQYF. CDR3 in DNA: TGTGCCAGCAGCGCGGAGACAGGGGGCCGGGAGACCCAGTACTTC.

This clonotype was observed once. Its ends do not fully match the called genes, so a read error is possible. The J gene is TRBJ1-6, the V gene TRBV20-1; D is undetermined. Per germline, CDR1 DFQATT and CDR2 SNEGSKA (reference sequence). The CDR3 consists of 18 residues. Here the CDR3 DNA reads TGCAGTGCTAAAGACGGCCGGGTTGCGAGCTCCTATAATTCACCCCTAGACTTT. Translating it yields CSAKDGRVASSYNSPLDF.

In regard to this clonotype: This may arise from a read error, as a much more abundant clone is one base away. J is TRBJ1-2 and V is TRBV27; D is undetermined. Germline lookup yields CDR1 MNHEY and CDR2 SMNVEV (reference sequence). CDR3 size: 13 residues. The CDR3 sequence is CAGSLNGPYGYTF. CDR3 nucleotides: TGTGCCGGCAGTCTCAACGGTCCCTATGGCTACACCTTC.

This clonotype was observed at least ten times. The gene calls are TRBV9 and TRBJ1-6; D is uncertain. In germline, CDR1 is SGDLS, CDR2 YYNGEE. This CDR3 is built from 16 residues. V lost 0 bases to trimming and J lost 0 bases, with 7 bases between them. CDR3 coding DNA: TGTGCCAGCAGCGTAGCACCGAGCTCCTATAATTCACCCCTCCACTTT. Translating gives CASSVAPSSYNSPLHF.

The rearrangement uses TRBV5-5 and TRBJ1-1; no clear D. This CDR3 comprises 16 residues. The ends were cut back, 0 bases at V and 5 bases at J, with 17 bases in the middle. From germline, CDR1 is SGHKS and CDR2 YYEKEE (reference sequence). CDR3 residues: CASSLGISFGVTEAFF. CDR3 bases: TGTGCCAGCAGCTTGGGAATTAGTTTTGGGGTTACTGAAGCTTTCTTT.

This clonotype was found many times. The chain is built from TRBV6-1 and TRBJ2-5, with no clear D. Germline V CDR1 and CDR2: MNHNS, SASEGT. Trimming left V 1 base short and J 5 bases short, with 5 bases between. The CDR3 totals 12 residues. The CDR3 nucleotides are TGTGCCAGCAGTGAAGGATTCGAGACCCAGTACTTC. Residues: CASSEGFETQYF.

There are many counts of this clonotype. This chain uses TRBV5-1 with TRBJ2-5; 14 bases line up with TRBD2. The junction had 6 bases not matched to a gene; V was cut back by 4 bases and J by 4 bases. The CDR3 runs 16 residues. Germline V gene lookup returns CDR1 SGHRS and CDR2 YFSETQ. DNA for the CDR3: TGCGCCAGCAGCATTTCCGGGACTAGCGGGGGAGAGACCCAGTACTTC. Its protein product is CASSISGTSGGETQYF.

This clonotype was seen ten or more times. This may arise from a read error, as a much more abundant clone is one base away. This chain links TRBV12-3 or TRBV12-4 with TRBJ2-5; tentative D call: TRBD2 (7 bases). The CDR3 runs to 13 residues. CDR3 coding DNA: TGTGCCAACAGTTTTGGGGGGGCGGAGACCCAGTACTTC. Its translation is CANSFGGAETQYF.

Many counts were recorded for this clonotype. A read error may be the cause here, since a much bigger clone is one base away. The final CDR3 position lacks the conserved phenylalanine or tryptophan, pointing to a likely read error. The CDR3 region has the DNA TGTGCCAGCAGTTACTCGGCGCAGCCCAATGGCTACACCTTA. Protein: CASSYSAQPNGYTL. The chain uses TRBV6-5 and TRBJ1-2; unclear D gene. The V gene lost 0 bases and the J gene lost 6 bases, with 11 bases spanning the gap. Germline V CDR1 and CDR2: MNHEY, SVGAGI. This CDR3 has 14 residues.

This clonotype was seen at least ten times. The genes are TRBV20-1 and TRBJ2-4; D assignment may be TRBD1 or TRBD2 (5 bases each). V lost 7 bases and J 1 base, leaving 23 bases between the germline ends. Germline CDR1 reads DFQATT; CDR2 reads SNEGSKA (reference sequence). CDR3 length equals 17 residues. The CDR3 DNA follows: TGCAGTGGCCAGAGCTGGATCCTGGGGGATGCCAAAAACATTCAGTACTTC. Translating it yields CSGQSWILGDAKNIQYF.

This clonotype was recorded many times. The rearrangement links TRBV7-2 to TRBJ2-3; D possibly corresponds to TRBD1 (5 bases). V shed 5 bases and J shed 2 bases, with 14 bases lying between them. The CDR3 totals 15 residues. CDR1 is SGHTA, CDR2 FQGNSA, per germline. CDR3 sequence (DNA): TGTGCCAGCAGCCCCCGTGTCAGGGCCACAGATACGCAGTATTTT. Its translation is CASSPRVRATDTQYF. The full variable domain, with the rest looked up from reference TRBV7-2 and TRBJ2-3, is GAGVSQSPSNKVTEKGKDVELRCDPISGHTALYWYRQSLGQGLEFLIYFQGNSAPDKSGLPSDRFSAERTGGSVSTLTIQRTQQEDSAVYLCASSPRVRATDTQYFGPGTRLTVL.

The gene calls are TRBV7-9 and TRBJ1-1; tentatively, D is TRBD1 (6 bases). V lost 0 bases and J 2 bases, leaving 10 bases between the germline ends. There are 15 residues in the CDR3. CDR1 is SEHNR and CDR2 is FQNEAQ in the germline V gene (reference sequence). This chain's CDR3 is CASSLARGQNTEAFF. As DNA, the CDR3 is TGTGCCAGCAGCTTAGCGAGGGGACAAAACACTGAAGCTTTCTTT.

This clonotype was counted at least ten times. The chain recombines TRBV5-1 with TRBJ2-7; weak D call: TRBD2 (5 bases). Between the trimmed V and J ends, which lost 4 bases and 2 bases, there was a span of 19 bases. This CDR3 has 16 amino acids. In germline, CDR1 is SGHRS, CDR2 YFSETQ. In nucleotides, the CDR3 is TGCGCCAGCAGCCACGGAGGCACCCTAAGGGCCTACGAGCAGTACTTC. Its translation is CASSHGGTLRAYEQYF.

On this clonotype itself: Relative to the germline gene, one junction end is altered; a read error may explain this. The chain employs TRBV6-5 and TRBJ2-7, with D maybe TRBD1 (5 bases). CDR1 is MNHEY and CDR2 is SVGAGI in the germline V gene. The CDR3 extends over 14 amino acids. The DNA for the CDR3 is TGTCCCAGCACCGCCGACAGTGGCTCCTACGAGCAGTACTTC. Amino acid sequence: CPSTADSGSYEQYF.

This clonotype is medium-sized. V is TRBV29-1 and J is TRBJ2-5; D may be TRBD1 (6 bases). CDR1 SQVTM and CDR2 ANQGSEA come from the germline V gene. The CDR3 totals 12 residues. The V gene lost 6 bases and the J gene lost 1 base, with 9 bases spanning the gap. CDR3 DNA: TGCAGCGTGAGGGGGTTCCAAGAGACCCAGTACTTC. Amino acid sequence: CSVRGFQETQYF.